What follows are 13 T cell receptor beta chains derived from one specimen sequenced in a study of shared clonotypes between healthy human individuals (dated by TCRdb to between 2020 and 2021). Libraries were made using the immunoSEQ multiplex PCR assay. TCRdb's version of the immuneACCESS table is confined to in-frame rearrangements and falls short of the full clone set. An unresolved V gene accounts for under half of the shortfall where checked; the remainder is of unknown origin. The sample data list about 2.3 million clones, and less than 95% of these were observed just once. The ten largest clones take up around 0.38% of the sample. Sequencing was performed on naive CD4+ T cells from PBMCs. The sample's cell subset or site label, decoded: CD45RA+ positively selected. All receptors come from a man aged 18 to 30 in good health. Some clones in this sample may be carry-over from other donors' samples.

V usage is TRBV27 and J usage is TRBJ1-2; tentative D call: TRBD1 (5 bases). Trimming shortened V by 2 bases and J by 8 bases, and 9 bases separated the two germline ends. The CDR3 extends over 12 amino acids. Germline loops: CDR1 MNHEY, CDR2 SMNVEV (reference sequence). DNA of the CDR3: TGTGCCAGCAGTTTACAGGGTACCGGCTACACCTTC. Amino acid sequence: CASSLQGTGYTF.

This clone was recorded only once. J is TRBJ1-1 and V is TRBV29-1, with TRBD1 matching 8 bases. From germline, CDR1 is SQVTM and CDR2 ANQGSEA. Trimming removed 2 bases from V and 4 bases from J; junction bases left unmatched: 12. The CDR3 length is 16 residues. CDR3 protein: CSVETRDRGWATEAFF. DNA for the CDR3: TGCAGCGTTGAAACGAGAGACAGGGGCTGGGCCACTGAAGCTTTCTTT. Full variable domain (remainder filled in from reference TRBV29-1 and TRBJ1-1): SAVISQKPSRDICQRGTSLTIQCQVDSQVTMMFWYRQQPGQSLTLIATANQGSEATYESGFVIDKFPISRPNLTFSTLTVSNMSPEDSSIYLCSVETRDRGWATEAFFGQGTRLTVV.

This chain connects TRBV7-2 to TRBJ2-1; TRBD2 matches at 10 bases. Germline V lookup: CDR1 SGHTA, CDR2 FQGNSA. The CDR3 runs 15 residues. Germline trimming cut 3 bases from V and 7 bases from J; bases unmatched to any gene: 6. CDR3 region: CASSFLAGVLNEQFF. The DNA of the CDR3 is TGTGCCAGCAGCTTCCTAGCGGGAGTCTTAAATGAGCAGTTCTTC.

V and J are TRBV11-2 and TRBJ2-3; 10 bases align to TRBD2. V shed 3 bases, J shed 4 bases, and the junction held 13 bases outside the gene matches. CDR3 length: 18 residues. CDR1 is SGHAT, CDR2 FQNNGV, per germline. The CDR3 loop reads CASSFPWLAGVIADTQYF. CDR3 DNA sequence: TGTGCCAGCAGCTTCCCCTGGCTAGCGGGAGTAATCGCAGATACGCAGTATTTT.

This chain links TRBV7-3 with TRBJ2-1, with 9 bases matching TRBD2. The ends lost 2 bases at V and 3 bases at J; junction bases unmatched: 2. Per the germline V gene, CDR1 is SGHTA and CDR2 is FQGTGA. This CDR3 comprises 15 residues. The CDR3 protein is CASSLLAGYYNEQFF. The DNA for the CDR3 is TGTGCCAGCAGCTTACTAGCGGGATACTACAATGAGCAGTTCTTC.

The CDR3 DNA is TGTGCCAGCAGCTTAATCGGGGAGCTGTTTTTT. It translates to CASSLIGELFF. The V gene is TRBV7-6, the J gene TRBJ2-2; D gene unclear. The V gene's germline CDR1 is SGHVS and CDR2 FNYEAQ. This CDR3 is 11 amino acids long. Trimming removed 2 bases at V and 7 bases at J, with 2 bases between.

Note on this clone: This may stem from a read error, because a much larger clone lies one nucleotide away. The genes are TRBV6-6 and TRBJ1-5; D is unresolved. Germline CDR1 is MNHNY and CDR2 is SVGAGI (reference sequence). V lost 2 bases and J 4 bases, leaving 3 bases between the germline ends. CDR3 length: 12 amino acids. The CDR3 bases are TGTGCCAGCAGTTACACGAATCAGCCCCAGCATTTT. Its translation is CASSYTNQPQHF.

The chain carries TRBV29-1 and TRBJ1-2; D is uncertain. The CDR3 consists of 14 residues. Germline values: CDR1 SQVTM, CDR2 ANQGSEA. Trimming stripped 7 bases from V and 7 bases from J, with 22 bases between. The CDR3 nucleotides are TGCAGCGCGCAAGCCCCATACCCCGCCAGTGGCTACACCTTC. It codes for CSAQAPYPASGYTF.

The chain combines TRBV5-1 with TRBJ2-1, with D possibly being TRBD1 or TRBD2 (5 bases each). V lost 0 bases and J 8 bases, leaving 15 bases between the germline ends. Germline CDR1 SGHRS, CDR2 YFSETQ. The CDR3 is 15 residues long. CDR3 sequence reads: CASSLAGTQGYEQFF. In DNA, the CDR3 is TGCGCCAGCAGCTTGGCCGGGACGCAGGGCTATGAGCAGTTCTTC.

The rearrangement uses TRBV14 and TRBJ2-3; the match to TRBD2 covers 9 bases. Germline lookup yields CDR1 SGHDN and CDR2 FVKESK. V shed 2 bases, J shed 0 bases, and the junction held 6 bases outside the gene matches. There are 17 residues in the CDR3. The CDR3 is CASSQRSTSGSTDTQYF. The CDR3 region has the DNA TGTGCCAGCAGCCAACGATCCACTAGCGGGAGCACAGATACGCAGTATTTT. The entire variable domain, with the rest obtained from reference TRBV14 and TRBJ2-3, is as follows: EAGVTQFPSHSVIEKGQTVTLRCDPISGHDNLYWYRRVMGKEIKFLLHFVKESKQDESGMPNNRFLAERTGGTYSTLKVQPAELEDSGVYFCASSQRSTSGSTDTQYFGPGTRLTVL.

The V gene is TRBV28, the J gene TRBJ1-2, with TRBD1 as a possible D gene (5 bases). This CDR3 region has 13 residues. From germline, CDR1 is MDHEN and CDR2 SYDVKM. Trimming cost V 3 bases and J 4 bases, with 9 bases left between them. The CDR3 DNA is TGTGCCAGCAGTTTCAGGGACCGCTATGGCTACACCTTC. Its translation is CASSFRDRYGYTF.

Concerning this clone: This sample includes further DNA sequences coding for the same CDR3. This chain uses TRBV6-1 with TRBJ1-5; no definite D call. Germline V lookup: CDR1 MNHNS, CDR2 SASEGT. V lost 0 bases to trimming and J lost 1 base, with 4 bases between them. This CDR3 has 14 residues. The CDR3 DNA sequence: TGTGCCAGCAGTGAAGCGGGAAGCAATCAGCCCCAGCATTTT. This sequence encodes CASSEAGSNQPQHF.

The V and J genes are TRBV6-5 and TRBJ1-2, with TRBD1 as a possible D gene (5 bases). Germline V gene sequence: CDR1 MNHEY, CDR2 SVGAGI. V was shortened by 7 bases and J by 5 bases, with 11 bases between the two germline ends. The CDR3 contains 12 residues. The CDR3 protein is CASKGTVYGYTF. The CDR3 DNA follows: TGTGCCAGCAAGGGGACCGTTTATGGCTACACCTTC.